This TCR beta chain was obtained from a study of blood T cells in healthy people across ages. Sample-barcoded 5' priming and a J-beta primer mix drove a second PCR of about 6 to 11 cycles. In TCRdb, the 5' RACE reads were re-called with MiXCR into one record per CDR3 protein. Counted here are over a million distinct CDR3 sequences, 35% to 45% occurring once; the ten biggest clones make up under 5%. The CDR3 has 15 residues. V dropped 7 bases and J dropped 4 bases, with 20 bases sitting between them. Looked up from germline, CDR1 is MDHEN and CDR2 is SYDVKM. To note about this clonotype: Its target is not known.

Regarding the study as a whole: Conclusively comparing naive with antigen-experienced cells was impossible with unsorted PBMCs. More naive CD4+ cells and higher diversity marked long-lived donors relative to aged donors.

J is TRBJ2-7 and V is TRBV28; tentatively, D is TRBD1 (6 bases). The sample consisted of blood. This receptor was taken from a woman under 30 in good health. The CDR3 sequence is CASNPPPGVGYEQYF. Written as DNA, the CDR3 is TGTGCCAGCAATCCTCCTCCAGGGGTAGGATACGAGCAGTACTTC. Based on the CDR3 plus reference TRBV28 and TRBJ2-7, the full variable domain is DVKVTQSSRYLVKRTGEKVFLECVQDMDHENMFWYRQDPGLGLRLIYFSYDVKMKEKGDIPEGYSVSREKKERFSLILESASTNQTSMYLCASNPPPGVGYEQYFGPGTRLTVT.